The 16 T cell receptor beta chains in this list originate from one sample, sequenced in a study of T cells in Graves' hyperthyroidism and ophthalmopathy. What was amplified from RNA transcripts were TCR beta CDR3 regions. Researchers ran a first-round RT-PCR on the TCR CDR3 using the HTBI primer set. TCRdb reprocessed the multiplex PCR reads with MiXCR, giving one entry per CDR3 protein. The data show roughly 38,000 distinct CDR3 sequences, with 49% seen just once and about 6.2% held by the top ten. The sample comprised blood. The source is a woman between 45 and 65 years old with Graves' hyperthyroidism that later progressed to Graves' ophthalmopathy.

This clonotype was observed many times. This chain joins TRBV7-8 and TRBJ2-1; 10 bases match TRBD2. Per germline, CDR1 SGHVS and CDR2 FQNEAQ. The CDR3 is 18 amino acids. Trimming at V came to 0 bases and at J to 2 bases, leaving 7 bases not matched to a gene. The CDR3, as DNA: TGTGCCAGCAGCTTAGCGCGACTAGCGGGCGCCACCTACAATGAGCAGTTCTTC. This codes for CASSLARLAGATYNEQFF.

The chain employs TRBV7-3 and TRBJ2-7, with 9 bases matching TRBD1. Germline CDR1 SGHTA, CDR2 FQGTGA. The J segment lost 2 bases and the V segment lost 5 bases, leaving 7 bases of the junction unmatched. This CDR3 has 15 amino acids. The chain's CDR3 is CASSPPGQGAYEQYF. CDR3 nucleotide sequence: TGTGCCAGCAGCCCTCCGGGACAGGGAGCCTACGAGCAGTACTTC.

Points on this clonotype: The junction differs from germline at one of its ends, possibly a read error. The chain carries TRBV19 and TRBJ1-5; tentatively, D is TRBD1 (5 bases). Germline V lookup: CDR1 LNHDA, CDR2 SQIVND (reference sequence). CDR3 length: 15 residues. CDR3 in amino acids: CASGIEGQGNRPQHF. The CDR3 region has the DNA TGTGCCAGTGGTATCGAGGGGCAGGGCAATCGGCCCCAGCATTTT.

This clonotype was seen at least ten times. This chain links TRBV19 with TRBJ2-1; 16 bases match TRBD2. The CDR3 contains 17 residues. With V trimmed by 3 bases and J by 7 bases, 6 bases remained unmatched. The germline V gene has CDR1 LNHDA and CDR2 SQIVND (reference sequence). Here the CDR3 DNA reads TGTGCCAGTAGTATCCCGGGACTAGCGGGAGGGGTTAATGAGCAGTTCTTC. Translation: CASSIPGLAGGVNEQFF. The full variable domain, completed using reference TRBV19 and TRBJ2-1, is DGGITQSPKYLFRKEGQNVTLSCEQNLNHDAMYWYRQDPGQGLRLIYYSQIVNDFQKGDIAEGYSVSREKKESFPLTVTSAQKNPTAFYLCASSIPGLAGGVNEQFFGPGTRLTVL.

This clonotype was recorded many times. V and J are TRBV20-1 and TRBJ1-5; TRBD1 might be the D (6 bases). V lost 0 bases and J 2 bases, leaving 14 bases between the germline ends. The CDR3 is made up of 16 amino acids. Germline assignment: CDR1 DFQATT and CDR2 SNEGSKA (reference sequence). CDR3 region: CSARDRVGGGNQPQHF. The CDR3 coding sequence is TGCAGTGCTAGAGATCGGGTAGGGGGAGGCAATCAGCCCCAGCATTTT.

This clonotype was detected many times. The chain joins TRBV12-3 or TRBV12-4 to TRBJ2-7; the D is unclear. This CDR3 contains 15 residues. V was trimmed by 3 bases and J by 2 bases, leaving 14 bases between them. Here the CDR3 reads CASSLRLIKTYEQYF. Written as DNA, the CDR3 is TGTGCCAGCAGTTTGAGGCTGATAAAAACCTACGAGCAGTACTTC.

This clonotype was recorded once. The J gene is TRBJ2-6, the V gene TRBV7-6; 8 bases fit TRBD2. CDR1 and CDR2 from the germline V gene are SGHVS and FNYEAQ. This CDR3 is 14 amino acids long. With 8 bases clipped from V and 4 bases from J, the junction kept 4 bases outside the gene matches. CDR3 DNA sequence: TGTGCCAGCGGCTCTAGCGGGGGGGCCAACGTCCTGACTTTC. Its protein product is CASGSSGGANVLTF. The variable domain in full, completed from reference TRBV7-6 and TRBJ2-6, reads GAGVSQSPRYKVTKRGQDVALRCDPISGHVSLYWYRQALGQGPEFLTYFNYEAQQDKSGLPNDRFSAERPEGSISTLTIQRTEQRDSAMYRCASGSSGGANVLTFGAGSRLTVL.

Ten or more counts support this clonotype. The chain links TRBV5-1 to TRBJ1-1; D ambiguous. Germline CDR1 and CDR2: SGHRS and YFSETQ. The CDR3 contains 12 residues. Trimming stripped 4 bases from V and 8 bases from J, with 12 bases between. Here the CDR3 reads CASSVGQEEAFF. For the CDR3, the DNA is TGCGCCAGCAGCGTGGGCCAGGAAGAAGCTTTCTTT.

This clonotype occurred many times. The J gene is TRBJ2-1, the V gene TRBV4-3; TRBD1 aligns across 8 bases. Germline CDR1 reads LGHNA; CDR2 reads YSLEER. This CDR3 is 14 amino acids long. V was pared by 2 bases and J by 13 bases, with 10 bases of the junction left unmatched. CDR3 nucleotide sequence: TGCGCCAGCAGCCAAAGCCGACAGGGGTCTCACCAGTTCTTC. It encodes CASSQSRQGSHQFF.

This clonotype was seen at least ten times. This rearrangement joins TRBV7-3 to TRBJ2-3, with 8 bases matching TRBD2. V was clipped by 4 bases and J by 2 bases; unmatched bases: 14. Germline V gene data show CDR1 as SGHTA and CDR2 as FQGTGA. The CDR3 is made up of 18 amino acids. CDR3 region: CASSSPGGTRGPTDTQYF. The CDR3 bases are TGTGCCAGCAGCTCCCCGGGAGGGACCCGGGGGCCCACAGATACGCAGTATTTT.

The V and J genes are TRBV19 and TRBJ2-5, with 9 bases matching TRBD1. CDR3 length: 15 amino acids. The germline CDR1 and CDR2 sequences are LNHDA and SQIVND (reference sequence). Germline trimming cut 4 bases from V and 5 bases from J; bases unmatched to any gene: 8. As DNA, the CDR3 is TGTGCCAGTAGTACCGCGGACAGGGGCGGGGAGACCCAGTACTTC. This translates into CASSTADRGGETQYF.

CDR3 amino acids: CASSPPGGTAYNSPLHF. The CDR3 nucleotides read TGTGCCAGCAGCCCTCCCGGCGGGACAGCCTATAATTCACCCCTCCACTTT. The V call is TRBV7-9, the J call TRBJ1-6; TRBD1 agrees at 7 bases. J lost 2 bases, V lost 5 bases, and 9 bases had no gene match. The CDR3 is made up of 17 amino acids. The germline CDR1 and CDR2 sequences are SEHNR and FQNEAQ (reference sequence).

As regards this clonotype: One end of the junction varies from germline; a read error may be responsible. CDR3 bases: TGCAGTGCTAGCCTCAGCGGGACACCTTTTTTC. Encoded protein: CSASLSGTPFF. The chain combines TRBV20-1 with TRBJ2-5, with D tentatively TRBD2 (7 bases). This CDR3 spans 11 amino acids. The germline V gene has CDR1 DFQATT and CDR2 SNEGSKA (reference sequence).

The J gene is TRBJ1-2, the V gene TRBV24-1; TRBD1 aligns across 10 bases. The CDR3 consists of 15 residues. Trimming took 4 bases from V and 3 from J; bases not matched to a gene: 4. Germline CDR1 and CDR2: KGHDR and SFDVKD. The CDR3 is CATSEPGQGDYGYTF. Here the CDR3 DNA reads TGTGCCACCAGTGAACCAGGACAGGGGGACTATGGCTACACCTTC.

The chain employs TRBV6-6 and TRBJ2-5; 11 bases are shared with TRBD1. The CDR3 has 14 residues. The trim removed 5 bases at V and 3 bases at J, leaving 2 bases unmatched. Germline-derived CDR1 and CDR2 are MNHNY and SVGAGI (reference sequence). This CDR3 reads CASSPGQGEETQYF. Written as DNA, the CDR3 is TGTGCCAGCAGTCCGGGACAGGGGGAAGAGACCCAGTACTTC.

Sample share makes this clonotype medium-sized. The rearrangement uses TRBV20-1 and TRBJ1-2, with 7 positions matching TRBD1. The germline CDR1 and CDR2 sequences are DFQATT and SNEGSKA (reference sequence). Trimming at V came to 2 bases and at J to 6 bases, leaving 6 bases not matched to a gene. The CDR3 runs 13 residues. The CDR3 sequence is CSARPGQMNGYTF. As DNA, the CDR3 is TGCAGTGCTAGACCGGGACAGATGAATGGCTACACCTTC.